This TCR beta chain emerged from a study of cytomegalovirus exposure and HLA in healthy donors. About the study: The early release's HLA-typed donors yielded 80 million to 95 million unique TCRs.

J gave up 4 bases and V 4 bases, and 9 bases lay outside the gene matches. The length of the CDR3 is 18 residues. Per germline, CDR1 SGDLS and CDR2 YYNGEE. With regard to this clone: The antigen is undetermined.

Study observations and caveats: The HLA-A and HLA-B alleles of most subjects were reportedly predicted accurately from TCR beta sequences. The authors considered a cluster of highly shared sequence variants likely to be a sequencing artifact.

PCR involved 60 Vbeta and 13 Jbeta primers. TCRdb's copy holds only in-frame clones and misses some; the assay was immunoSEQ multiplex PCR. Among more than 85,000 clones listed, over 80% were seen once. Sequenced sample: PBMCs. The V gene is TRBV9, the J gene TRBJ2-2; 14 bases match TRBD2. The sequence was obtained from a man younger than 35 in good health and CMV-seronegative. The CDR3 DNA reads TGTGCCAGCAGCCCCCGACTAGCGGGAGGGCCGAGCACCGGGGAGCTGTTTTTT. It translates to CASSPRLAGGPSTGELFF.